A selection of T cell receptor beta chains follows, all from one sample in a study of blood T cell repertoires in COVID-19. Method: immunoSEQ multiplex PCR; TCRdb's copy keeps in-frame clones and lacks some. Of about 81,000 clones listed, roughly 90% are singletons. The material sequenced was PBMCs or T cells enriched from blood (not recorded which). The receptors originated from a woman between 50 and 59 years old with acute COVID-19. CDR3s include the opening cysteine and the closing phenylalanine or tryptophan. The D gene is left open where the match is weak. The size field is filled for only some rows; it gives once, few, many or a size class.

TRBJ2-3 | once | TRBV3-1/TRBV3-2 | TRBD2 | TGTGCCAGCAGTCAGACTAGCGGGAGCACAGATACGCAGTATTTT | CASSQTSGSTDTQYF
TRBJ1-5 | NA | TRBV6-5 | TRBD1 | TGTGCCAGCAGCACGACAGGGGGCCAGAATCAGCCCCAGCATTTT | CASSTTGGQNQPQHF
TRBJ2-3 | NA | TRBV12-3/TRBV12-4 | NA | TGTGCCAGCAGCGGGTGGGAGACAGATACGCAGTATTTT | CASSGWETDTQYF
TRBJ1-1 | once | TRBV19 | TRBD1 | TGTGCCAGTAGTGGCACCGGGACAGGGTTTTTAATGAACACTGAAGCTTTCTTT | CASSGTGTGFLMNTEAFF
TRBJ1-5 | NA | TRBV7-2 | NA | TGTGCCAGCAGTTACAATAATCAGCCCCAGCATTTT | CASSYNNQPQHF
TRBJ1-1 | once | TRBV5-1 | TRBD1 | TGCGCCAGCACCTCCGGGACAGGGGTGTTGAACACTGAAGCTTTCTTT | CASTSGTGVLNTEAFF
TRBJ2-3 | NA | TRBV12-5 | NA | TGTGCTAGTGGGGGCGTAGATACGCAGTATTTT | CASGGVDTQYF
TRBJ2-3 | NA | TRBV2 | NA | TGTGCCAGCAGTGAAACCCGTCTACGCACAGATACGCAGTATTTT | CASSETRLRTDTQYF
TRBJ1-6 | NA | TRBV7-3 | TRBD1 | TGTGCCAGCAGCTTACAGGGGGCGGACTCACCCCTCCACTTT | CASSLQGADSPLHF
TRBJ2-5 | NA | TRBV28 | TRBD2 | TGTGCCAGCAGTTTCAGTATCGCTAGCGGGAGAGAGACCCAGTACTTC | CASSFSIASGRETQYF
TRBJ2-3 | NA | TRBV11-2 | TRBD2 | TGTGCCAGCAGCGGGACTAGCGGAGGCACAGATACGCAGTATTTT | CASSGTSGGTDTQYF
TRBJ2-1 | NA | TRBV5-1 | NA | TGCGCCAGCAGCCGATCCGGGACAAATTCCTACAATGAGCAGTTCTTC | CASSRSGTNSYNEQFF
TRBJ1-1 | NA | TRBV7-8 | TRBD1 | TGTGCCAGCAGCTTGGGACAGGGGATGAACACTGAAGCTTTCTTT | CASSLGQGMNTEAFF
TRBJ2-7 | NA | TRBV15 | TRBD2 | TGTGCCACCAGCAGAGGGGCTAGCGGGAGCTCCTACGAGCAGTACTTC | CATSRGASGSSYEQYF
TRBJ1-5 | NA | TRBV4-1 | TRBD1 | TGCGCCAGCAGCCGAGGGACAGCGTATAGCAATCAGCCCCAGCATTTT | CASSRGTAYSNQPQHF
TRBJ2-2 | NA | TRBV14 | NA | TGTGCCAGCAGCCACCCCCCTAGTACGAACACCGGGGAGCTGTTTTTT | CASSHPPSTNTGELFF
TRBJ1-2 | NA | TRBV5-4 | TRBD1 | TGTGCCAGCAGCGTTGACAGGGTGCATGGCTACACCTTC | CASSVDRVHGYTF
TRBJ2-2 | once | TRBV19 | NA | TGTGCCAGTAGTATTCAAGGGACGGGGGTGGCCGGGGAGCTGTTTTTT | CASSIQGTGVAGELFF